In its sample, the clone carrying this TCR beta chain was seen a few times. In the original processing: Quantification of nucleated cells was approximated via reference gene primer amplification. Libraries were prepared by immunoSEQ multiplex PCR; TCRdb keeps only in-frame clonotypes and omits some of them. V and J calls and clone size follow that table, whereas D and trimming were derived from the DNA. The data hold approximately 150,000 clones, with around 83% observed a single time. The entry originates in a study of blood T cell repertoires in COVID-19. Study-wide context: Acute-phase and convalescent COVID-19 samples originated in the United States, Italy and Spain. T cells, B-cell-depleted T cells, or PBMCs supplied cDNA or gDNA.

Germline V gene lookup returns CDR1 KGHSH and CDR2 LQKENI. V lost 11 bases, J lost 5 bases, and 6 bases stayed unmatched. The CDR3 sequence is 13 residues long. The origin of this receptor is a man in his sixties or seventies who had recovered from COVID-19. This chain uses TRBV18 with TRBJ2-2; 9 positions agree with TRBD2. Sequences were obtained from peripheral blood. CDR3 region: CAGTSGRTGELFF. The CDR3 DNA reads TGTGCCGGGACGAGCGGGAGGACCGGGGAGCTGTTTTTT. The full variable domain, its missing parts supplied by reference TRBV18 and TRBJ2-2, is NAGVMQNPRHLVRRRGQEARLRCSPMKGHSHVYWYRQLPEEGLKFMVYLQKENIIDESGMPKERFSAEFPKEGPSILRIQQVVRGDSAAYFCAGTSGRTGELFFGEGSRLTVL.